In this sample, the clone carrying this T cell receptor (beta chain) turned up many times. Its antigen is still unknown. The authors took PBMCs from roughly 9.3 ml fresh peripheral blood. From RNA transcripts, TCR beta CDR3 regions were amplified. The study used the HTBI primer set for a first-round RT-PCR of the TCR CDR3. TCRdb called the multiplex PCR reads again in MiXCR, with one record for every CDR3 protein. The data show about 560,000 distinct CDR3 sequences, around 17% seen once. The data derive from a study of T cells in Graves' hyperthyroidism and ophthalmopathy. General study findings and limits: Within blood appeared most thyroid clonotypes that had expanded above 0.001.

Specimen: blood. The receptor was derived from a woman aged 18-35 years with Graves' hyperthyroidism.

CDR3 DNA: TGTGCCAGCAGCCAAGGGTGGCCAGGGGGTATGATGAACACTGAAGCTTTCTTT. It encodes CASSQGWPGGMMNTEAFF. The chain has TRBV3-1 and TRBJ1-1; TRBD1 matches at 7 bases. CDR1 and CDR2 (germline): LGHDT, YNNKEL (reference sequence). The junction had 11 bases not matched to a gene; V was cut back by 1 base and J by 0 bases. The CDR3 consists of 18 residues. The entire variable domain, with the rest obtained from reference TRBV3-1 and TRBJ1-1, is as follows: DTAVSQTPKYLVTQMGNDKSIKCEQNLGHDTMYWYKQDSKKFLKIMFSYNNKELIINETVPNRFSPKSPDKAHLNLHINSLELGDSAVYFCASSQGWPGGMMNTEAFFGQGTRLTVV.